Listed below are T cell receptor beta chains from one sample, sequenced in a study of cytomegalovirus exposure and HLA in healthy donors. Data came from immunoSEQ multiplex PCR; TCRdb stores just in-frame clones and leaves some out. The sample has 150,000 to 200,000 clones, roughly 72% seen once. The material sequenced was PBMCs. These receptors originate from a man between 25 and 39 years old in good health and CMV-seronegative. Both conserved end residues are part of each CDR3. Fields, in order: CDR3 protein, CDR3 DNA, clone size, V gene, J gene, CDR3 length, D gene. A D gene is named only where the DNA matches it firmly. For some rows the clone size is stated as once, few or many, or as a class when expanded; others skip it.

CASSLFGQFGFHTEAFF,TGTGCCAGCAGTTTATTTGGACAGTTCGGTTTTCACACTGAAGCTTTCTTT,-,TRBV28,TRBJ1-1,17,-
CSVNRASYNEQFF,TGCAGCGTTAACAGGGCCTCCTACAATGAGCAGTTCTTC,few,TRBV29-1,TRBJ2-1,13,-
CSAEGTGQSSYNEQFF,TGCAGCGCCGAAGGGACAGGTCAGAGCTCCTACAATGAGCAGTTCTTC,few,TRBV29-1,TRBJ2-1,16,TRBD1
CASSDRLSYEQYF,TGTGCCAGCAGTGACAGGTTATCCTACGAGCAGTACTTC,once,TRBV6-6,TRBJ2-7,13,-
CASSHYQAEAFF,TGTGCCAGCAGCCACTACCAAGCCGAAGCTTTCTTT,-,TRBV6-5,TRBJ1-1,12,-
CASSSRTGVGETQYF,TGTGCCAGCAGTTCCAGGACAGGGGTTGGGGAGACCCAGTACTTC,-,TRBV28,TRBJ2-5,15,TRBD1
CASSLSGTGAYEQYF,TGTGCCAGCAGCTTAAGTGGGACAGGGGCCTACGAGCAGTACTTC,few,TRBV7-9,TRBJ2-7,15,TRBD1
CSARAGAVETQYF,TGCAGCGCCAGGGCGGGGGCCGTCGAGACCCAGTACTTC,-,TRBV29-1,TRBJ2-5,13,-
CASSRTGGAYEQYF,TGCGCCAGCAGCCGGACAGGGGGGGCCTACGAGCAGTACTTC,-,TRBV5-1,TRBJ2-7,14,TRBD1
CAGNNPGLAGVEQFF,TGTGCCGGCAACAACCCGGGACTAGCGGGAGTTGAGCAGTTCTTC,-,TRBV7-9,TRBJ2-1,15,TRBD2
CASSPTLAGGTYNEQFF,TGTGCCAGCTCACCGACTCTAGCGGGAGGGACCTACAATGAGCAGTTCTTC,-,TRBV18,TRBJ2-1,17,TRBD2
CASSFVTHSGEQYF,TGTGCCAGCAGTTTCGTGACACACTCCGGCGAGCAGTACTTC,-,TRBV27,TRBJ2-7,14,-
CASSSRRTEAFF,TGTGCCAGCAGCTCGAGAAGAACTGAAGCTTTCTTT,-,TRBV11-1,TRBJ1-1,12,-
CASSDEREGPGEQYF,TGCGCCAGCAGTGACGAGCGGGAGGGCCCTGGCGAGCAGTACTTC,-,TRBV10-1,TRBJ2-7,15,TRBD2
CASSSDRGPEQYF,TGTGCCAGCAGCTCTGACAGGGGTCCCGAGCAGTACTTC,-,TRBV5-4,TRBJ2-7,13,TRBD1
CASSSTPGQGARELFF,TGTGCCAGCAGTTCCACGCCGGGACAGGGGGCGCGGGAGCTGTTTTTT,once,TRBV28,TRBJ2-2,16,TRBD1
CASLAGVNEQFF,TGTGCCAGCTTAGCGGGAGTTAATGAGCAGTTCTTC,-,TRBV2,TRBJ2-1,12,TRBD2
CASSLGLAGKYNEQFF,TGTGCCAGCAGCCTGGGACTAGCGGGAAAGTACAATGAGCAGTTCTTC,-,TRBV11-3,TRBJ2-1,16,TRBD2
CASSQGTDQETQYF,TGTGCCAGCAGCCAAGGTACAGACCAAGAGACCCAGTACTTC,-,TRBV4-2,TRBJ2-5,14,-
CASTSGQGGNPLREPQHF,-,-,TRBV19,TRBJ1-5,18,-
CASNPVPPYEQYF,TGTGCCAGCAACCCAGTCCCTCCCTACGAGCAGTACTTC,-,TRBV2,TRBJ2-7,13,-
CASSPGQGYEQYF,TGTGCCAGCAGCCCAGGACAGGGCTACGAGCAGTACTTC,-,TRBV7-7,TRBJ2-7,13,TRBD1
CASSSQYNQPQHF,TGTGCCAGCAGTTCCCAGTACAATCAGCCCCAGCATTTT,-,TRBV6-6,TRBJ1-5,13,-
CASSDSADSYNEQFF,TGTGCCAGCAGTGACTCGGCTGATTCCTACAATGAGCAGTTCTTC,-,TRBV6-4,TRBJ2-1,15,-
CASSLFLAGGQNEQFF,TGTGCCAGCAGCTTATTCTTAGCGGGAGGGCAGAATGAGCAGTTCTTC,-,TRBV7-6,TRBJ2-1,16,TRBD2
CASSLGGQIHSLQPQHF,TGTGCCAGCAGCTTAGGGGGACAGATTCATTCTTTGCAGCCCCAGCATTTT,-,TRBV7-8,TRBJ1-5,17,TRBD1
CASGAGDNEQFF,TGTGCCAGCGGAGCGGGTGACAATGAGCAGTTCTTC,-,TRBV7-3,TRBJ2-1,12,-
CASSTAGGRYEQYF,TGTGCCAGTAGTACGGCAGGGGGCCGCTACGAGCAGTACTTC,few,TRBV19,TRBJ2-7,14,TRBD1
CSVPSGTAIYEQFF,TGCAGCGTTCCATCCGGGACTGCCATCTATGAGCAGTTCTTC,-,TRBV29-1,TRBJ2-1,14,-
CASSLGQGSNQPQHF,TGTGCCAGTAGTTTAGGACAGGGCAGCAATCAGCCCCAGCATTTT,-,TRBV19,TRBJ1-5,15,TRBD1
CASSPWTGLGNQPQHF,TGTGCCAGCAGTCCTTGGACAGGCCTGGGGAATCAGCCCCAGCATTTT,few,TRBV28,TRBJ1-5,16,TRBD1
CASSSQGAEDTEAFF,TGCGCCAGCAGTAGTCAGGGGGCTGAGGACACTGAAGCTTTCTTT,-,TRBV10-1,TRBJ1-1,15,TRBD1
CASSKLTGGEDEQYF,TGTGCCAGCAGTAAGCTGACAGGGGGAGAGGACGAGCAGTACTTC,-,TRBV25-1,TRBJ2-7,15,TRBD1
CASSLGGSQETQYF,TGTGCCAGCAGCTTAGGAGGAAGCCAAGAGACCCAGTACTTC,-,TRBV11-3,TRBJ2-5,14,-
CASSLVQGLSGELFF,TGTGCCAGCAGCTTGGTACAGGGGTTGTCCGGGGAGCTGTTTTTT,-,TRBV5-4,TRBJ2-2,15,TRBD1
CAWSLTGGYGYTF,TGTGCCTGGAGCCTTACAGGGGGCTATGGCTACACCTTC,-,TRBV30,TRBJ1-2,13,TRBD1
CASSHDRSNSYEQYF,TGTGCCAGCAGTCACGACAGGAGCAACTCCTACGAGCAGTACTTC,-,TRBV28,TRBJ2-7,15,-
CASTITSGSYEQYF,TGTGCCAGCACGATTACTAGCGGCAGCTACGAGCAGTACTTC,-,TRBV6-1,TRBJ2-7,14,TRBD2
CASGRTGAYEQYF,TGTGCCAGCGGCCGCACGGGGGCCTACGAGCAGTACTTC,-,TRBV7-8,TRBJ2-7,13,-
CASSPRDRDRFLGLNTEAFF,TGTGCCAGCAGCCCCCGAGACAGGGATCGGTTTCTCGGTTTGAACACTGAAGCTTTCTTT,-,TRBV7-8,TRBJ1-1,20,TRBD1
CASSYGGLFTDTQYF,TGTGCCAGCAGTTACGGGGGACTTTTCACAGATACGCAGTATTTT,-,TRBV6-5,TRBJ2-3,15,-
CASSLESRYSNQPQHF,TGTGCCAGCAGCTTAGAATCGCGTTATAGCAATCAGCCCCAGCATTTT,-,TRBV7-8,TRBJ1-5,16,-
CASSPTSGESYNEQFF,TGTGCCAGCTCACCAACTAGCGGGGAGTCCTACAATGAGCAGTTCTTC,-,TRBV18,TRBJ2-1,16,TRBD2
CASSLQGALTEAFF,TGCGCCAGCAGCTTGCAGGGGGCGCTCACTGAAGCTTTCTTT,-,TRBV5-1,TRBJ1-1,14,TRBD1
CASSQDPGAGGHQKYF,TGTGCCAGCAGCCAAGATCCGGGAGCGGGAGGACACCAGAAGTATTTT,-,TRBV4-2,TRBJ2-3,16,TRBD2
CANLKRMTIYF,TGTGCCAACCTCAAGCGGATGACCATATATTTT,-,TRBV2,TRBJ1-3,11,-
CASTAAGGSYGYTF,TGTGCCAGCACAGCGGCGGGCGGGAGCTATGGCTACACCTTC,-,TRBV7-8,TRBJ1-2,14,-
CASRTGNNQPQHF,TGTGCCAGCAGGACAGGGAACAATCAGCCCCAGCATTTT,-,TRBV27,TRBJ1-5,13,TRBD1
CASSLLSTSGSFLDTQYF,TGTGCCAGCAGCTTACTCAGCACCTCCGGGAGCTTCTTAGATACGCAGTATTTT,-,TRBV7-9,TRBJ2-3,18,-
CASKTGTRSYEQYF,TGTGCCAGCAAGACAGGGACACGCTCCTACGAGCAGTACTTC,-,TRBV28,TRBJ2-7,14,TRBD1
CASSPYRGGDYEQYF,TGTGCCAGCAGTCCCTACAGGGGTGGGGACTACGAGCAGTACTTC,-,TRBV27,TRBJ2-7,15,TRBD1
CASTLLRTGRSEQYF,TGTGCCAGCACTCTCCTCCGGACAGGGCGGAGCGAGCAGTACTTC,-,TRBV28,TRBJ2-7,15,TRBD1
CSVSSGRAYEQYF,TGCAGCGTCTCTAGCGGGAGGGCCTACGAGCAGTACTTC,-,TRBV29-1,TRBJ2-7,13,TRBD2
CASSSGVGHSGNTIYF,TGTGCCAGCAGCTCGGGGGTCGGACACTCTGGAAACACCATATATTTT,-,TRBV7-9,TRBJ1-3,16,-
CASSPSGLLYGYTF,TGTGCCAGCTCACCGTCGGGACTCCTCTATGGCTACACCTTC,-,TRBV18,TRBJ1-2,14,-